This TCR beta chain originates from a study of cytomegalovirus exposure and HLA in healthy donors. Study conclusions and caveats: Association of some 18,000 TCR beta sequences with HLA alleles was found at 0.05 false discovery rate in a later analysis.

Despite likely unrecorded immune exposures, the donors were nominally healthy at the time of sampling. Of note for this clone: Its specificity is not known.

PCR involved 60 Vbeta and 13 Jbeta primers. Sequenced by immunoSEQ multiplex PCR; TCRdb stores in-frame clones only, minus some. Of about 160,000 clones listed, roughly 87% are singletons. The ends were cut back, 4 bases at V and 1 base at J, with 14 bases in the middle. This CDR3 is 16 amino acids long. Germline V CDR1 and CDR2: SGHVS, FQNEAQ. Sample: PBMCs. This receptor was obtained from a woman in her 30s in good health and CMV-seronegative. This chain connects TRBV7-8 to TRBJ1-5; D gene ambiguous. The CDR3 loop is CASSSLAGGSNQPQHF. Here the CDR3 DNA reads TGTGCCAGCAGCTCCTTGGCTGGCGGGAGCAATCAGCCCCAGCATTTT.